This entry lists 15 T cell receptor beta chains sequenced from one sample in a study of T cell responses to AZD1222 COVID-19 vaccine. The repertoire was sequenced with immunoSEQ multiplex PCR; TCRdb's copy has only in-frame clones and lacks some. The sample gives 200,000 or so clones, 90% to 95% of which show up once; roughly a tenth is in the top ten. The source material was peripheral blood, sampled on day 0 of AZD1222 vaccination. All receptors come from an adult in good health.

This chain links TRBV12-3 or TRBV12-4 with TRBJ2-2; D remains ambiguous. This CDR3 has 11 amino acids. V lost 4 bases and J lost 8, with 5 bases in between. The CDR3: CASSSAGELFF. The DNA for the CDR3 is TGTGCCAGCAGTTCAGCGGGGGAGCTGTTTTTT.

The chain employs TRBV4-2 and TRBJ2-7, with 10 positions matching TRBD2. This CDR3 contains 15 residues. The J segment lost 5 bases and the V segment lost 0 bases, leaving 4 bases of the junction unmatched. Per the germline V gene, CDR1 is LGHNA and CDR2 is YNFKEQ. The DNA for the CDR3 is TGTGCCAGCAGCCAAGATGTGGGGACTAGCGACGAGCAGTACTTC. Encoded protein: CASSQDVGTSDEQYF.

This clone was found once. The chain links TRBV6-2 or TRBV6-3 to TRBJ2-5; D not certain. Germline lookup yields CDR1 MNHEY and CDR2 SVGEGT. CDR3 length: 12 amino acids. V was cut by 6 bases and J by 0 bases, with 5 bases left in between. The DNA for the CDR3 is TGTGCCAGCAGCGGGTACCAAGAGACCCAGTACTTC. Encoded protein: CASSGYQETQYF.

The V call is TRBV28, the J call TRBJ1-2; perhaps TRBD1 as D (5 bases). The CDR3 has 14 amino acids. Trimming took off 10 bases at V and 6 bases at J, with 21 bases between the two ends. The germline gives CDR1 MDHEN, CDR2 SYDVKM. For the CDR3, the DNA is TGTGCCACTTTACCGGGACGGTGGAAGGATGGCTACACCTTC. Its translation: CATLPGRWKDGYTF.

The chain links TRBV6-1 to TRBJ2-7; no firm D call. The V end was cut by 2 bases, the J end by 5 bases, with 4 bases between. The CDR3 loop spans 11 amino acids. CDR1 and CDR2 from the germline V gene are MNHNS and SASEGT. CDR3 nucleotides: TGTGCCAGCAGTGAATGGGACGAGCAGTACTTC. It encodes CASSEWDEQYF.

The chain combines TRBV6-2 or TRBV6-3 with TRBJ1-5; 9 nucleotides line up with TRBD1. The CDR3 has 19 residues. V dropped 0 bases and J dropped 6; count of bases not matched to a gene: 15. Germline V gives CDR1 MNHEY, CDR2 SVGEGT. This chain's CDR3 is CASSYSPRTGQGMSQPQHF. The CDR3 DNA follows: TGTGCCAGCAGTTACTCGCCGAGGACCGGACAGGGGATGAGTCAGCCCCAGCATTTT.

For the CDR3, the DNA is TGTGCCAGCAGCACTTTCCAGGGGTTCCCTTCGGGCTACACCTTC. It translates to CASSTFQGFPSGYTF. The chain combines TRBV9 with TRBJ1-2, with D possibly TRBD1 on 6 matching bases. V lost 4 bases and J lost 8, with 21 bases in between. Per germline, CDR1 SGDLS and CDR2 YYNGEE. The length of the CDR3 is 15 residues.

This clone was seen just once. The chain employs TRBV19 and TRBJ1-4; D is ambiguous. The CDR3 extends over 17 amino acids. Germline CDR1 LNHDA, CDR2 SQIVND (reference sequence). Trimming cost V 7 bases and J 0 bases, with 18 bases left between them. The CDR3: CASTDPRRSATNEKLFF. In DNA, the CDR3 is TGTGCCAGTACCGATCCTCGACGGAGTGCAACTAATGAAAAACTGTTTTTT.

DNA of the CDR3: TGTGCCAGTAGTATCATGGCAGACACCTACGAGCAGTACTTC. This translates into CASSIMADTYEQYF. The rearrangement links TRBV19 to TRBJ2-7; no firm D call. The CDR3 consists of 14 residues. V was cut by 3 bases and J by 2 bases, with 11 bases left in between. CDR1 and CDR2 from the germline V gene are LNHDA and SQIVND (reference sequence).

The chain joins TRBV19 to TRBJ1-1; 8 nucleotides match TRBD1. The CDR3 is 13 amino acids. Germline lookup yields CDR1 LNHDA and CDR2 SQIVND (reference sequence). Germline trimming cut 7 bases from V and 6 bases from J; bases unmatched to any gene: 7. CDR3: CASTTGGASEAFF. CDR3 nucleotide sequence: TGTGCCAGTACTACAGGGGGAGCCTCTGAAGCTTTCTTT. The full variable domain, completed using reference TRBV19 and TRBJ1-1, is DGGITQSPKYLFRKEGQNVTLSCEQNLNHDAMYWYRQDPGQGLRLIYYSQIVNDFQKGDIAEGYSVSREKKESFPLTVTSAQKNPTAFYLCASTTGGASEAFFGQGTRLTVV.

As regards this clone: This sample also contains other DNA sequences that code for the same CDR3. The gene calls are TRBV5-1 and TRBJ1-1, with a weak D call TRBD1 (6 bases). V was shortened by 2 bases and J by 1 base, with 6 bases between the two germline ends. This CDR3 is built from 13 residues. Germline V CDR1 and CDR2: SGHRS, YFSETQ. CDR3 nucleotides: TGCGCCAGCAGCTTAGGGGGGAACACTGAAGCTTTCTTT. Translating gives CASSLGGNTEAFF.

The V and J genes are TRBV28 and TRBJ1-1; tentatively, D is TRBD1 (5 bases). V lost 9 bases, J lost 4 bases, and 9 bases lay in between. Germline V CDR1 and CDR2: MDHEN, SYDVKM. The CDR3 is 11 residues long. The CDR3 reads CASQGPTEAFF. CDR3 DNA: TGTGCCAGTCAGGGTCCCACTGAAGCTTTCTTT. The variable domain in full, completed from reference TRBV28 and TRBJ1-1, reads DVKVTQSSRYLVKRTGEKVFLECVQDMDHENMFWYRQDPGLGLRLIYFSYDVKMKEKGDIPEGYSVSREKKERFSLILESASTNQTSMYLCASQGPTEAFFGQGTRLTVV.

V is TRBV28 and J is TRBJ1-5; D gene uncertain. Trimming shortened V by 4 bases and J by 7 bases, and 8 bases separated the two germline ends. The CDR3 consists of 12 residues. Germline V gene lookup returns CDR1 MDHEN and CDR2 SYDVKM. The CDR3 bases are TGTGCCAGCAGTTCAGCAGGCCAGCCCCAGCATTTT. Encoded protein: CASSSAGQPQHF. Variable domain in full (rest from reference TRBV28 and TRBJ1-5): DVKVTQSSRYLVKRTGEKVFLECVQDMDHENMFWYRQDPGLGLRLIYFSYDVKMKEKGDIPEGYSVSREKKERFSLILESASTNQTSMYLCASSSAGQPQHFGDGTRLSIL.

This chain joins TRBV27 and TRBJ2-7, with unresolved D. The CDR3 extends over 13 amino acids. Per germline, CDR1 MNHEY and CDR2 SMNVEV (reference sequence). V lost 2 bases and J lost 2, with 7 bases in between. The CDR3 protein is CASSLNFPYEQYF. CDR3 nucleotide sequence: TGTGCCAGCAGTTTAAACTTCCCCTACGAGCAGTACTTC.

This clone has a handful of counts. The chain joins TRBV29-1 to TRBJ1-1; D remains ambiguous. Trimming took off 7 bases at V and 1 base at J, with 7 bases between the two ends. The germline gives CDR1 SQVTM, CDR2 ANQGSEA. The CDR3 contains 11 residues. The CDR3 protein is CSARRNTEAFF. The DNA for the CDR3 is TGCAGCGCCAGGCGGAACACTGAAGCTTTCTTT. Supplemented by reference TRBV29-1 and TRBJ1-1, the full variable domain reads SAVISQKPSRDICQRGTSLTIQCQVDSQVTMMFWYRQQPGQSLTLIATANQGSEATYESGFVIDKFPISRPNLTFSTLTVSNMSPEDSSIYLCSARRNTEAFFGQGTRLTVV.